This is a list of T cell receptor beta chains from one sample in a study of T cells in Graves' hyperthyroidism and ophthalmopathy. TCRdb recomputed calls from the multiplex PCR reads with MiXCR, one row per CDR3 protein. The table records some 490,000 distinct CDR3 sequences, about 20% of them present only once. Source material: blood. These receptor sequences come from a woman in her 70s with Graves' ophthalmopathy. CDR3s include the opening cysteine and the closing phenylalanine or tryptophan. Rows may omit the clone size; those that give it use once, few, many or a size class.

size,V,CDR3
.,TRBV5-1,CASSLEGGRNEQFF
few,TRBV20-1,CSAPLMGWGTEAFF
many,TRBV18,CASSLSPGGYGYTF
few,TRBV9,CASSLGGQGLETQYF
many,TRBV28,CASSLPNLEAFF
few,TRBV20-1,CSASDVAGGFGEQYF
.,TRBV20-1,CSARAAGGRAGDTQYF
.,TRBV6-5,CASSYRTGVRSTEAFF
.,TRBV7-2,CASSKQGWDGYTF
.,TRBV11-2,CTSSSWGVSNTGELFF
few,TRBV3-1,CASSQGQLANTGELFF
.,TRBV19,CASGGELRHQPQHF
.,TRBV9,CASSPQTGSVEAFF
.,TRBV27,CASSLKNYSPRLTEQFF
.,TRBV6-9,CASSYEAYSNQPQHF
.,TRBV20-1,CSAGTEETGANVLTF
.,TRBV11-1,CASSLVQLTGELFF
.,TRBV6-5,CASSYSQAGVNQPQHF
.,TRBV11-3,CASSLRFSETQYF
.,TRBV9,CASSLLSTGTYGYTF
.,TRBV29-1,CSVERTEANYGYTF
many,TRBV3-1,CASSSSTGGETQYF
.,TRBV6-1,CASSYKTGDAVGGYTF
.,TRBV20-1,CSAWTSEYNEQLF
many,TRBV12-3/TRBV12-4,CASSGAHGPPAFF
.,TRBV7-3,CASSFWGMDYGYTF
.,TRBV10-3,CAISESDLARQYF
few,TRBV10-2,CASSEAGISNTGELFF
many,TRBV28,CASSSFSSGGDTQYF
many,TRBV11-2,CASSPGDRGRGWGTDTQYF
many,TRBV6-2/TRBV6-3,CASRSSGNEQFF
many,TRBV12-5,CASGLVTGWRDTEAFF
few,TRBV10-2,CASSDYPSASGQETQYF
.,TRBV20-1,CSARYGARQPQHF
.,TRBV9,CASSVAGSVGRNTQYF
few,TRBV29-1,CSVGTSGGYEQYF